The 24 T cell receptor beta chains below were found in one sample sequenced in a study of PD-1 blockade in classical Hodgkin lymphoma. Relapses following autologous stem cell transplantation were seen in all patients, with brentuximab vedotin exposure varying. Sequencing was performed with immunoSEQ multiplex PCR; in TCRdb, only in-frame clones are kept and a portion is missing. The sample includes tens of thousands of clones, 65% to 85% of them seen just once. The material was peripheral blood mononuclear cells (PBMCs), obtained at baseline. The receptors derive from a human donor with classical Hodgkin lymphoma.

This clone was detected only once. The chain employs TRBV7-8 and TRBJ2-7, with D tentatively TRBD1 or TRBD2 (6 bases each). V lost 1 base and J lost 3, with 16 bases in between. Germline assignment: CDR1 SGHVS and CDR2 FQNEAQ. This CDR3 comprises 16 residues. CDR3 DNA: TGTGCCAGCAGCTTAGTATGGGACGGAGGGGGCTACGAGCAGTACTTC. Translated: CASSLVWDGGGYEQYF.

This chain connects TRBV4-1 to TRBJ2-3, with D perhaps TRBD2 (5 bases). The CDR3 loop spans 16 amino acids. CDR1 is MGHRA and CDR2 is YSYEKL in the germline V gene. Trimming stripped 1 base from V and 8 bases from J, with 19 bases between. The CDR3 reads CASSQGLFPLPSTQYF. Here the CDR3 DNA reads TGCGCCAGCAGCCAAGGACTATTCCCTCTTCCCTCTACGCAGTATTTT.

The V gene is TRBV25-1, the J gene TRBJ1-6; D is ambiguous. The CDR3 loop spans 13 amino acids. Trimming removed 2 bases at V and 6 bases at J, with 5 bases between. The germline V gene has CDR1 MGHDK and CDR2 SYGVNS. CDR3 sequence (DNA): TGTGCCAGCAGTGAAATATCTAATTCACCCCTCCACTTT. Its protein is CASSEISNSPLHF.

The rearrangement links TRBV28 to TRBJ1-4; the D gene is possibly TRBD1 (6 bases). Trimming cost V 2 bases and J 6 bases, with 7 bases left between them. The germline V gene has CDR1 MDHEN and CDR2 SYDVKM. This CDR3 has 13 residues. The CDR3 here is CASSLEGDEKLFF. Here the CDR3 DNA reads TGTGCCAGCAGTTTAGAGGGGGATGAAAAACTGTTTTTT.

This clone was observed a single time. The chain joins TRBV2 to TRBJ1-1, with D unresolved. From germline, CDR1 is SNHLY and CDR2 FYNNEI. There are 12 residues in the CDR3. V gave up 6 bases and J gave up 8 bases, with 13 bases separating them. CDR3 DNA: TGTGCCAGCAGGGGAACGATTACGGAAGCTTTCTTT. Translating gives CASRGTITEAFF.

This clone has only one observation. The genes are TRBV28 and TRBJ1-5; D call uncertain. CDR1 MDHEN and CDR2 SYDVKM come from the germline V gene. V lost 1 base, J lost 0 bases, and 10 bases lay in between. The CDR3 runs to 16 residues. This CDR3 reads CASSLYRGYSNQPQHF. The CDR3 DNA reads TGTGCCAGCAGTTTATATCGGGGTTATAGCAATCAGCCCCAGCATTTT. Filled out from reference TRBV28 and TRBJ1-5, the complete variable domain reads DVKVTQSSRYLVKRTGEKVFLECVQDMDHENMFWYRQDPGLGLRLIYFSYDVKMKEKGDIPEGYSVSREKKERFSLILESASTNQTSMYLCASSLYRGYSNQPQHFGDGTRLSIL.

This rearrangement joins TRBV18 to TRBJ2-3, with D perhaps assigned TRBD1 or TRBD2 (6 bases each). This CDR3 has 15 amino acids. V lost 8 bases to trimming and J lost 2 bases, with 17 bases between them. The germline gives CDR1 KGHSH, CDR2 LQKENI. The CDR3 protein is CASHGPGADTDTQYF. For the CDR3, the DNA is TGTGCCAGCCACGGGCCGGGGGCCGACACAGATACGCAGTATTTT.

DNA of the CDR3: TGTGCCAGGGCTGACGACGAGCGGGGGGACTGCACCTGCACAGATACGCAGTATTTT. Its protein product is CARADDERGDCTCTDTQYF. The V gene is TRBV11-3, the J gene TRBJ2-3; TRBD2 matches 9 bases. Per germline, CDR1 SGHNT and CDR2 YENEEA. CDR3 length: 19 residues. The V and J ends lost 9 bases and 1 base, in that order; junction bases with no gene match: 20.

The chain carries TRBV9 and TRBJ2-3; no clear D. Trimming removed 0 bases from V and 0 bases from J, with 11 bases in between. The CDR3 has 16 amino acids. Germline loops: CDR1 SGDLS, CDR2 YYNGEE. CDR3 coding DNA: TGTGCCAGCAGCGTAGCGTACGGCACTAGCACAGATACGCAGTATTTT. Protein: CASSVAYGTSTDTQYF.

The V and J genes are TRBV5-1 and TRBJ2-4, with 11 nucleotides matching TRBD1. The CDR3 covers 16 residues. Germline V gene lookup returns CDR1 SGHRS and CDR2 YFSETQ. V was pared by 0 bases and J by 3 bases, with 2 bases of the junction left unmatched. The CDR3 DNA reads as TGCGCCAGCAGCTTGGTTGGGACAGGGGGCAAAAACATTCAGTACTTC. Amino acids: CASSLVGTGGKNIQYF.

The CDR3 nucleotides are TGTGCCAGCAGCCTCCGCCGGGACGGATACGAGCAGTACTTC. Protein product: CASSLRRDGYEQYF. The genes are TRBV14 and TRBJ2-7; D could derive from TRBD1 or TRBD2 (5 bases each). Looked up from germline, CDR1 is SGHDN and CDR2 is FVKESK. The CDR3 runs to 14 residues. V dropped 4 bases and J dropped 4 bases, with 14 bases sitting between them.

This clone was counted between two and nine times. The chain has TRBV19 and TRBJ2-7, with 15 bases identical to TRBD2. Germline CDR1 reads LNHDA; CDR2 reads SQIVND (reference sequence). V lost 5 bases to trimming and J lost 2 bases; unmatched junction nucleotides: 10. This CDR3 region has 18 residues. Written as DNA, the CDR3 is TGTGCCAGTAGTGCTACGGGACTAGCGGGAGGTGGGGCCTACGAGCAGTACTTC. It is translated as CASSATGLAGGGAYEQYF.

The V gene is TRBV7-2, the J gene TRBJ1-1, with unresolved D. The V end lost 4 bases, the J end lost 1 base, and 10 bases lay between the germline ends. The CDR3 is 14 residues long. The germline CDR1 and CDR2 sequences are SGHTA and FQGNSA. CDR3 nucleotides: TGTGCCAGCAGCTCCGGACTGTCGAACACTGAAGCTTTCTTT. It is translated as CASSSGLSNTEAFF.

The rearrangement links TRBV19 to TRBJ2-2; unclear D gene. CDR3 length: 13 amino acids. Germline CDR1 reads LNHDA; CDR2 reads SQIVND (reference sequence). V was pared by 5 bases and J by 5 bases, with 9 bases between. The CDR3 region has the DNA TGTGCCAGTAGTGGACCAGTAACCGGGGAGCTGTTTTTT. It yields the protein CASSGPVTGELFF. Full variable domain (missing parts from reference TRBV19 and TRBJ2-2): DGGITQSPKYLFRKEGQNVTLSCEQNLNHDAMYWYRQDPGQGLRLIYYSQIVNDFQKGDIAEGYSVSREKKESFPLTVTSAQKNPTAFYLCASSGPVTGELFFGEGSRLTVL.

This chain connects TRBV6-1 to TRBJ1-1; D is unclear. CDR1 MNHNS and CDR2 SASEGT come from the germline V gene. V lost 2 bases and J lost 4, with 17 bases in between. This CDR3 contains 16 residues. CDR3: CASSEPPRTGPTEAFF. As DNA, the CDR3 is TGTGCCAGCAGTGAACCCCCCAGGACGGGCCCCACTGAAGCTTTCTTT.

This sequence joins TRBV28 and TRBJ2-7; D may be TRBD2 (6 bases). Looked up from germline, CDR1 is MDHEN and CDR2 is SYDVKM. The CDR3 totals 14 residues. V lost 3 bases, J lost 2 bases, and 11 bases lay in between. This CDR3 is CASSLVGEAYEQYF. The DNA for the CDR3 is TGTGCCAGCAGTTTGGTGGGGGAGGCCTACGAGCAGTACTTC.

The chain links TRBV7-9 to TRBJ2-2, with 9 positions matching TRBD1. The V gene's germline CDR1 is SEHNR and CDR2 FQNEAQ (reference sequence). The length of the CDR3 is 15 residues. V shed 4 bases, J shed 4 bases, and the junction held 4 bases outside the gene matches. The CDR3 protein is CASSSDRGSTGELFF. The DNA for the CDR3 is TGTGCCAGCAGCTCGGACAGGGGATCCACCGGGGAGCTGTTTTTT. The full variable domain, completed using reference TRBV7-9 and TRBJ2-2, is DTGVSQNPRHKITKRGQNVTFRCDPISEHNRLYWYRQTLGQGPEFLTYFQNEAQLEKSRLLSDRFSAERPKGSFSTLEIQRTEQGDSAMYLCASSSDRGSTGELFFGEGSRLTVL.

The chain carries TRBV30 and TRBJ2-1, with D possibly being TRBD2 (6 bases). V was cut by 0 bases and J by 4 bases, with 7 bases left in between. The germline CDR1 and CDR2 sequences are GTSNPN and SVGIG (reference sequence). This CDR3 spans 13 amino acids. CDR3 residues: CAWSVAGYNEQFF. As DNA, the CDR3 is TGTGCCTGGAGTGTGGCGGGGTACAATGAGCAGTTCTTC.

The chain recombines TRBV27 with TRBJ1-4; possibly TRBD1 for D (5 bases). Trimming shortened V by 5 bases and J by 1 base, and 8 bases separated the two germline ends. The germline V gene encodes CDR1 MNHEY and CDR2 SMNVEV (reference sequence). The CDR3 is 14 amino acids. CDR3 in DNA: TGTGCCAGCAGTAACCAGGGAACTAATGAAAAACTGTTTTTT. It is translated as CASSNQGTNEKLFF.

This rearrangement joins TRBV27 to TRBJ2-3; D is possibly TRBD2 (6 bases). The germline gives CDR1 MNHEY, CDR2 SMNVEV (reference sequence). V was shortened by 4 bases and J by 4 bases, with 12 bases between the two germline ends. The CDR3 is 14 amino acids. CDR3 nucleotide sequence: TGTGCCAGCAGTTCCGGGCCTAGCGCAGATACGCAGTATTTT. It specifies CASSSGPSADTQYF.

The rearrangement links TRBV28 to TRBJ2-3; no clear D gene. V shed 7 bases and J shed 2 bases, with 10 bases lying between them. Germline values: CDR1 MDHEN, CDR2 SYDVKM. CDR3 length equals 13 residues. The CDR3 sequence: CASTVPLTDTQYF. CDR3 nucleotides: TGTGCCAGCACTGTACCTCTCACAGATACGCAGTATTTT.

This chain uses TRBV5-1 with TRBJ1-3, with no clear D. The CDR3 spans 15 residues. The germline V gene has CDR1 SGHRS and CDR2 YFSETQ. V was trimmed by 1 base and J by 2 bases, leaving 10 bases between them. The DNA for the CDR3 is TGCGCCAGCAGCTTGAACACACCGCCTGGAAACACCATATATTTT. Residues: CASSLNTPPGNTIYF.

This chain connects TRBV11-2 to TRBJ1-2; D is perhaps TRBD1 (5 bases). V shed 5 bases and J shed 8 bases, with 27 bases lying between them. This CDR3 has 17 residues. Looked up from germline, CDR1 is SGHAT and CDR2 is FQNNGV. In nucleotides, the CDR3 is TGTGCCAGCAGCACCAGGACCGGGACGGACGAAACTATGGGCTACACCTTC. Protein sequence: CASSTRTGTDETMGYTF. Using reference TRBV11-2 and TRBJ1-2 for the parts outside the CDR3, the full variable domain is EAGVAQSPRYKIIEKRQSVAFWCNPISGHATLYWYQQILGQGPKLLIQFQNNGVVDDSQLPKDRFSAERLKGVDSTLKIQPAKLEDSAVYLCASSTRTGTDETMGYTFGSGTRLTVV.

The V and J genes are TRBV18 and TRBJ1-2; 10 bases map to TRBD1. From germline, CDR1 is KGHSH and CDR2 LQKENI. CDR3 length: 15 residues. V lost 0 bases to trimming and J lost 3 bases; unmatched junction nucleotides: 1. CDR3 in amino acids: CASSPPGTGDYGYTF. In DNA form, the CDR3 reads TGTGCCAGCTCACCACCGGGGACAGGGGACTATGGCTACACCTTC.